One and the same sample provided the 12 T cell receptor beta chains below, sequenced in a study of blood T cell repertoires in COVID-19. Profiled with immunoSEQ multiplex PCR; TCRdb holds only in-frame clones, not every one. Of 250,000 to 350,000 clones listed, around 84% are singletons. The material sequenced was peripheral blood. These receptors were taken from a human donor with COVID-19, enrolled during active disease. The donor label of this sample is uncertain.

The genes are TRBV6-5 and TRBJ1-1; unclear D gene. CDR1 MNHEY and CDR2 SVGAGI come from the germline V gene. This CDR3 is built from 15 residues. Trimming left V 5 bases short and J 4 bases short, with 17 bases between. The CDR3 nucleotides read TGTGCCAGCAGTACCCCTAGAGGGAAACGCACTGAAGCTTTCTTT. Translated, it gives CASSTPRGKRTEAFF.

V gene TRBV7-2 combines with J gene TRBJ2-7; no clear D. The CDR3 is made up of 14 amino acids. The germline CDR1 and CDR2 sequences are SGHTA and FQGNSA. The V end lost 5 bases, the J end lost 2 bases, and 13 bases lay between the germline ends. The DNA of the CDR3 is TGTGCCAGCAGCGCTAGTCTTTTCCCCTACGAGCAGTACTTC. Its protein is CASSASLFPYEQYF. Together with reference TRBV7-2 and TRBJ2-7, the CDR3 gives the full variable domain: GAGVSQSPSNKVTEKGKDVELRCDPISGHTALYWYRQSLGQGLEFLIYFQGNSAPDKSGLPSDRFSAERTGGSVSTLTIQRTQQEDSAVYLCASSASLFPYEQYFGPGTRLTVT.

V usage is TRBV7-2 and J usage is TRBJ2-3; 9 bases are shared with TRBD2. The J segment lost 6 bases and the V segment lost 5 bases, leaving 6 bases of the junction unmatched. This CDR3 has 14 residues. Germline CDR1 SGHTA, CDR2 FQGNSA. DNA of the CDR3: TGTGCCAGCAGCCCGACTAGCGGCTCGGATACGCAGTATTTT. The encoded protein is CASSPTSGSDTQYF.

Notes on this clone: Other DNA sequences from this sample encode an identical CDR3 as well. The chain joins TRBV19 to TRBJ2-5; D might be TRBD2 (5 bases). Trimming took 2 bases from V and 2 from J, leaving 9 bases between them. This CDR3 is built from 14 residues. Germline V gene sequence: CDR1 LNHDA, CDR2 SQIVND (reference sequence). CDR3 loop: CASSITGNQETQYF. DNA of the CDR3: TGTGCCAGTAGTATAACCGGGAATCAAGAGACCCAGTACTTC.

The V gene is TRBV6-2 or TRBV6-3, the J gene TRBJ2-1, with TRBD2 matching over 11 bases. The length of the CDR3 is 17 residues. The germline V gene has CDR1 MNHEY and CDR2 SVGEGT. Germline trimming cut 2 bases from V and 5 bases from J; bases unmatched to any gene: 8. CDR3 amino acids: CASSYPLAGGRDNEQFF. CDR3 nucleotides: TGTGCCAGCAGTTACCCCCTAGCGGGAGGACGAGACAATGAGCAGTTCTTC.

This clone came up once. The rearrangement links TRBV5-1 to TRBJ2-1; 9 nucleotides align to TRBD1. The V segment lost 4 bases and the J segment 6 bases; nucleotides outside the gene matches: 5. The CDR3 has 14 amino acids. The germline V gene encodes CDR1 SGHRS and CDR2 YFSETQ. Here the CDR3 reads CASSPGQGLNEQFF. The CDR3 DNA reads TGCGCCAGCAGCCCGGGACAGGGCCTCAATGAGCAGTTCTTC.

This clone was counted a single time. The genes are TRBV5-1 and TRBJ2-7; 8 bases map to TRBD1. Trimming took 5 bases from V and 2 from J; bases not matched to a gene: 6. The CDR3 totals 14 residues. CDR1 is SGHRS, CDR2 YFSETQ, per germline. The CDR3 loop reads CASRNRDRTYEQYF. CDR3 nucleotide sequence: TGCGCCAGCAGGAACCGGGACAGGACCTACGAGCAGTACTTC.

For the CDR3, the DNA is TGTGCCTGGCGCATTTTTGGGGACTACTCTGGAAACACCATATATTTT. This translates into CAWRIFGDYSGNTIYF. The chain links TRBV30 to TRBJ1-3; TRBD1 might be the D (5 bases). The V gene's germline CDR1 is GTSNPN and CDR2 SVGIG (reference sequence). The ends were cut back, 5 bases at V and 0 bases at J, with 17 bases in the middle. The CDR3 extends over 16 amino acids.

The chain's CDR3 is CASSLEAGGPFGELFF. The CDR3 DNA reads as TGCGCCAGCAGCTTGGAGGCGGGAGGGCCGTTCGGGGAGCTGTTTTTT. The rearrangement links TRBV5-1 to TRBJ2-2, with 9 bases fitting TRBD2. The ends lost 0 bases at V and 7 bases at J; junction bases unmatched: 7. Germline V CDR1 and CDR2: SGHRS, YFSETQ. The CDR3 covers 16 residues.

This clone was seen just once. The chain recombines TRBV28 with TRBJ2-1; TRBD2 aligns across 10 bases. Germline V gives CDR1 MDHEN, CDR2 SYDVKM. The V segment lost 4 bases and the J segment 8 bases; nucleotides outside the gene matches: 14. The CDR3 has 17 residues. As DNA, the CDR3 is TGTGCCAGCAGTTCCTTAGGACTAGCGGTTGCGAAGGATGAGCAGTTCTTC. Protein: CASSSLGLAVAKDEQFF. Drawing the rest from reference TRBV28 and TRBJ2-1, the complete variable domain is DVKVTQSSRYLVKRTGEKVFLECVQDMDHENMFWYRQDPGLGLRLIYFSYDVKMKEKGDIPEGYSVSREKKERFSLILESASTNQTSMYLCASSSLGLAVAKDEQFFGPGTRLTVL.

This clone was seen just once. V and J are TRBV7-9 and TRBJ2-1; TRBD2 agrees at 15 bases. From germline, CDR1 is SEHNR and CDR2 FQNEAQ (reference sequence). V lost 5 bases and J lost 6; bases outside the gene matches: 8. The CDR3 covers 17 residues. The CDR3 here is CASSLGLAGGLGNEQFF. The CDR3 DNA is TGTGCCAGCAGCCTCGGACTAGCGGGAGGGCTAGGCAATGAGCAGTTCTTC. Full variable domain (outside the CDR3, taken from reference TRBV7-9 and TRBJ2-1): DTGVSQNPRHKITKRGQNVTFRCDPISEHNRLYWYRQTLGQGPEFLTYFQNEAQLEKSRLLSDRFSAERPKGSFSTLEIQRTEQGDSAMYLCASSLGLAGGLGNEQFFGPGTRLTVL.

The chain carries TRBV2 and TRBJ2-3; D remains ambiguous. The CDR3 contains 14 residues. The V and J ends lost 7 bases and 4 bases respectively, with 15 bases between them. Germline V gives CDR1 SNHLY, CDR2 FYNNEI. The CDR3 reads CASTLSFDSDTQYF. The CDR3 bases are TGTGCCAGCACCCTTTCGTTTGACTCAGATACGCAGTATTTT.